The next 24 T cell receptor beta chains were all read from a single sample in a study of blood T cells in healthy people across ages. It was with a sample-barcoded 5' primer and a J-beta primer mix that a second PCR of about 6 to 11 cycles was run. Each CDR3 protein is one row after TCRdb ran MiXCR on the 5' RACE reads. The repertoire holds over 950,000 distinct CDR3 sequences, with about 51% as singletons. Source material: blood. These receptors all come from a woman in her sixties in good health.

V gene TRBV5-1 combines with J gene TRBJ1-6; a weak D match, TRBD1 (6 bases). Looked up from germline, CDR1 is SGHRS and CDR2 is YFSETQ. Trimming removed 4 bases at V and 7 bases at J, with 9 bases between. This CDR3 spans 13 amino acids. CDR3 sequence reads: CASSTDRNSPLHF. Written as DNA, the CDR3 is TGCGCCAGCAGCACCGACAGGAATTCACCCCTCCACTTT.

The chain carries TRBV7-2 and TRBJ2-2; no reliable D call. V was shortened by 5 bases and J by 7 bases, with 14 bases between the two germline ends. From germline, CDR1 is SGHTA and CDR2 FQGNSA. CDR3 length equals 14 residues. CDR3 DNA: TGTGCCAGCAGCGATCCGGGTTGGTTCGGGGAGCTGTTTTTT. As protein: CASSDPGWFGELFF.

The table lists this clonotype with a few counts. The chain has TRBV10-2 and TRBJ1-4; D perhaps matches TRBD1 (5 bases). CDR3 size: 13 residues. V lost 3 bases, J lost 7 bases, and 9 bases lay in between. CDR1 and CDR2 (germline): WSHSY, SAAADI. This CDR3 is CASSDSGGEKLFF. DNA for the CDR3: TGCGCCAGCAGTGATTCCGGGGGTGAAAAACTGTTTTTT.

The genes are TRBV3-1 and TRBJ1-4; no clear D gene. This CDR3 region has 15 residues. Germline CDR1 and CDR2: LGHDT and YNNKEL (reference sequence). V lost 2 bases, J lost 12 bases, and 19 bases lay in between. The CDR3 region is CASSQFPGGEEELFF. The CDR3 nucleotides read TGTGCCAGCAGCCAATTTCCAGGCGGGGAGGAAGAACTGTTTTTT.

CDR3 amino acids: CASRSVTQPQHF. Here the CDR3 DNA reads TGTGCCAGTAGAAGTGTTACTCAGCCCCAGCATTTT. V gene TRBV19 combines with J gene TRBJ1-5; D not resolved. Trimming removed 6 bases at V and 6 bases at J, with 9 bases between. This CDR3 has 12 residues. CDR1 LNHDA and CDR2 SQIVND come from the germline V gene (reference sequence).

This clonotype showed up just once. This chain connects TRBV7-9 to TRBJ2-7; possible D gene TRBD2, 6 bases. The CDR3 runs 13 residues. In germline, CDR1 is SEHNR, CDR2 FQNEAQ (reference sequence). The ends were cut back, 5 bases at V and 7 bases at J, with 15 bases in the middle. This CDR3 reads CASSHPLAGEQYF. The CDR3 nucleotides are TGTGCCAGCAGCCACCCTCTCGCGGGAGAGCAGTACTTC.

A few counts support this clonotype. The V call is TRBV20-1, the J call TRBJ2-4, with 8 bases matching TRBD1. Germline V gene data show CDR1 as DFQATT and CDR2 as SNEGSKA (reference sequence). This CDR3 is built from 15 residues. The trim removed 5 bases at V and 8 bases at J, leaving 14 bases unmatched. The CDR3 reads CSARIPGQDSYIQYF. The CDR3 region has the DNA TGCAGTGCTCGAATACCGGGACAGGATAGTTACATTCAGTACTTC.

As for this clonotype: At one boundary the junction diverges from the germline segment, which might be a read error. J is TRBJ2-1 and V is TRBV20-1; D gene unclear. CDR1 is DFQATT, CDR2 SNEGSKA, per germline (reference sequence). CDR3 size: 11 residues. The CDR3 region is CSATTEPAQFF. CDR3 DNA: TGTAGTGCCACGACTGAACCGGCGCAGTTCTTC.

Here the CDR3 reads CSAGLNKRGYTF. The CDR3 coding sequence is TGCAGTGCTGGACTGAATAAGCGGGGCTACACCTTC. The chain employs TRBV20-1 and TRBJ1-2; no clear D gene. Per germline, CDR1 DFQATT and CDR2 SNEGSKA (reference sequence). There are 12 residues in the CDR3. V lost 5 bases and J 8 bases, leaving 15 bases between the germline ends.

Comment on this clonotype: One end of the junction fails to match germline, which may point to a read error. The chain is built from TRBV7-9 and TRBJ2-1; no firm D call. CDR1 SEHNR and CDR2 FQNEAQ come from the germline V gene (reference sequence). CDR3 length: 16 amino acids. CDR3: CASNLVLARHYNEQFF. The CDR3 nucleotides read TGTGCCAGCAACTTAGTTCTGGCGAGACACTACAATGAGCAGTTCTTC.

The V gene is TRBV6-2 or TRBV6-3, the J gene TRBJ1-6, with D unresolved. The CDR3 runs 15 residues. Germline assignment: CDR1 MNHEY and CDR2 SVGEGT. V was pared by 5 bases and J by 0 bases, with 8 bases between. This chain's CDR3 is CASSSVSSYNSPLHF. As DNA, the CDR3 is TGTGCCAGCAGTAGCGTGAGCTCCTATAATTCACCCCTCCACTTT.

This clonotype was detected only a few times. The rearrangement uses TRBV10-1 and TRBJ2-3; 12 positions match TRBD2. The V gene end was trimmed by 3 bases and the J gene end by 1 base; junction bases not matched to a gene: 17. This CDR3 is built from 21 residues. Looked up from germline, CDR1 is WNHNN and CDR2 is SYGVQD (reference sequence). CDR3 coding DNA: TGCGCCAGCAGTGACCCTGACTCGCTAGCGGGAGGGCCAAGGGGCACAGATACGCAGTATTTT. Its translation is CASSDPDSLAGGPRGTDTQYF.

The rearrangement uses TRBV28 and TRBJ2-7, with a weak D call TRBD1 (7 bases). V lost 5 bases to trimming and J lost 3 bases, with 17 bases between them. The CDR3 loop spans 15 amino acids. The germline gives CDR1 MDHEN, CDR2 SYDVKM. CDR3 bases: TGTGCCAGCAGTACCACCACCCAGGGGGGCTACGAGCAGTACTTC. Translating gives CASSTTTQGGYEQYF.

This clonotype showed up just a few times. The rearrangement uses TRBV6-5 and TRBJ1-1, with no clear D. The CDR3 spans 14 residues. V was trimmed by 6 bases and J by 1 base, leaving 12 bases between them. Germline-derived CDR1 and CDR2 are MNHEY and SVGAGI. CDR3 in DNA: TGTGCCAGCAGACGAAGGACGGAGAACACTGAAGCTTTCTTT. Its translation: CASRRRTENTEAFF.

This clonotype was recorded a few times. CDR3 bases: TGTGCCAGCAGCCAGGGACAGGGAGTAGAGACCCAGTACTTC. Its translation: CASSQGQGVETQYF. The chain combines TRBV7-2 with TRBJ2-5; 9 positions match TRBD1. The junction had 5 bases not matched to a gene; V was cut back by 5 bases and J by 4 bases. The germline gives CDR1 SGHTA, CDR2 FQGNSA. This CDR3 is built from 14 residues.

This clonotype rates as medium-sized. This chain links TRBV20-1 with TRBJ2-1; no clear D. From germline, CDR1 is DFQATT and CDR2 SNEGSKA (reference sequence). The germline V and J ends were trimmed by 1 base and 1 base, with 2 bases remaining between them. This CDR3 has 12 residues. CDR3 in DNA: TGCAGTGCTAGAGGGTCCTACAATGAGCAGTTCTTC. It translates to CSARGSYNEQFF.

This chain links TRBV9 with TRBJ2-2; D not certain. Germline V CDR1 and CDR2: SGDLS, YYNGEE. CDR3 length: 12 amino acids. V was shortened by 0 bases and J by 8 bases, with 5 bases between the two germline ends. The CDR3 loop reads CASSVASGELFF. CDR3 in DNA: TGTGCCAGCAGCGTAGCTAGTGGGGAGCTGTTTTTT.

DNA for the CDR3: TGTGCCAGCAGCTCCCGTGGCGGGAGTTACACAGATACGCAGTATTTT. Translating it yields CASSSRGGSYTDTQYF. This chain joins TRBV13 and TRBJ2-3; 7 bases line up with TRBD2. The CDR3 spans 16 residues. Germline V lookup: CDR1 PRHDT, CDR2 FYEKMQ (reference sequence). After removal of 4 bases from V and 2 bases from J, the junction contained 9 bases not matched to a gene.

This clonotype was counted between two and nine times. Here the CDR3 DNA reads TGCAGTGTGGACAGGGGGAATAACATTCAGTACTTC. As protein: CSVDRGNNIQYF. V gene TRBV20-1 combines with J gene TRBJ2-4; TRBD1 agrees at 10 bases. The CDR3 is 12 amino acids. Germline loops: CDR1 DFQATT, CDR2 SNEGSKA (reference sequence). After removal of 7 bases from V and 7 bases from J, the junction contained 4 bases not matched to a gene.

This clonotype was seen only a few times. V and J are TRBV27 and TRBJ2-1, with 7 nucleotides matching TRBD2. Germline assignment: CDR1 MNHEY and CDR2 SMNVEV (reference sequence). V lost 3 bases, J lost 7 bases, and 9 bases stayed unmatched. CDR3 length equals 15 residues. The CDR3 loop reads CASSFGSGVWNEQFF. Here the CDR3 DNA reads TGTGCCAGCAGTTTTGGAAGCGGGGTGTGGAATGAGCAGTTCTTC.

Here the CDR3 DNA reads TGTGCCAGCAGCCCCCCCATCGGGACTTCCTACAATGAGCAGTTCTTC. Translation gives CASSPPIGTSYNEQFF. This chain connects TRBV27 to TRBJ2-1, with D maybe TRBD2 (6 bases). Germline V lookup: CDR1 MNHEY, CDR2 SMNVEV (reference sequence). The CDR3 runs 16 residues. V shed 6 bases and J shed 1 base, with 16 bases lying between them.

This sequence joins TRBV7-2 and TRBJ2-2; 9 bases are a match to TRBD1. V lost 1 base to trimming and J lost 2 bases; unmatched junction nucleotides: 8. CDR3 length equals 18 residues. Germline CDR1 reads SGHTA; CDR2 reads FQGNSA. CDR3 region: CASSLGRDRAYNTGELFF. CDR3 sequence (DNA): TGTGCCAGCAGCTTAGGCCGGGACAGGGCATACAACACCGGGGAGCTGTTTTTT.

This clonotype came up a few times. The V gene is TRBV27, the J gene TRBJ2-7; D perhaps matches TRBD1 (5 bases). V lost 10 bases, J lost 1 base, and 20 bases lay in between. Germline V gene data show CDR1 as MNHEY and CDR2 as SMNVEV (reference sequence). The CDR3 length is 15 residues. The CDR3 region has the DNA TGTGCCACCGCTGAGTGGCAGGGTGCTTCCTACGAGCAGTACTTC. It yields the protein CATAEWQGASYEQYF.

V and J are TRBV21-1 and TRBJ2-7; TRBD1, the table's D call, was not compared with the DNA. TRBV21-1 corresponds to a pseudogene. The CDR3 consists of 14 residues. The chain's CDR3 is CASSERFGGYEQYF. The CDR3 nucleotides are TGTGCCAGCAGCGAAAGATTTGGGGGGTACGAGCAGTACTTC.